The T cell receptor beta chain under discussion was sequenced for a study of cytotoxic CD8 clonotypes in ibrutinib-treated CLL. Study overall: Following a median approximately 12 months of treatment, with a range of 6 to 36, response samples were taken. Among the samples, the mean was roughly 260,000 productive templates and some 94,000 productive rearrangements. General study findings and limits: Clonality (at baseline) was higher than in age-matched healthy donors and tracked circulating CD8+ T-cell counts. Public clonotypes, an uncommon group, contracted or remained stable on treatment.

This clone was counted a few times. Its target is unknown. TCRdb's copy holds only in-frame clones and misses some; the assay was immunoSEQ multiplex PCR. The table shows roughly 42,000 clones, with 65% to 70% occurring only once. The specimen was PBMCs, collected at disease progression, from a patient treated with ibrutinib. This receptor was identified in a human donor with chronic lymphocytic leukemia.

The DNA for the CDR3 is TGTGCCAGTAGTACCAACCGGGACGGACCGACTGGGGCCAACGTCCTGACTTTC. Amino acid sequence: CASSTNRDGPTGANVLTF. The chain joins TRBV19 to TRBJ2-6; the D gene could be TRBD1 or TRBD2 (5 bases each). Germline assignment: CDR1 LNHDA and CDR2 SQIVND (reference sequence). Trimming removed 4 bases at V and 2 bases at J, with 18 bases between. The CDR3 is made up of 18 amino acids.